This TCR beta chain originates from a study of memory CD4+ T cells and cytomegalovirus serostatus. As for this clone: Its antigen is not known.

The CDR3 loop spans 12 amino acids. Germline V gene sequence: CDR1 SGDLS, CDR2 YYNGEE. V was shortened by 8 bases and J by 0 bases, with 8 bases between the two germline ends. Single viable CD3+CD4+CD8-CD45RO+ cells were sorted as the memory CD4+ T cells. Using immunoSEQ multiplex PCR, the repertoire was profiled, and TCRdb retains in-frame clones only, with some absent. The sample contains approximately 41,000 clones, about 82% of which appear only once. General study points: A US-trained random forest predicted CMV serostatus with median AUC 0.91. Suggested: most of the CMV-linked TCR signature lies in CD4+ memory cells. Each of fewer than 80 CMV-associated TCRbeta sequences occurred in one to five individuals.

The sequencing input was memory CD4+ T cells from blood. This sequence joins TRBV9 and TRBJ1-2; D unclear. The sequence was obtained from an adult in good health and CMV-seronegative. The CDR3 reads CASGEANYGYTF. The CDR3 nucleotides read TGTGCCAGTGGTGAAGCTAACTATGGCTACACCTTC.